This TCR beta chain derives from a study of radiation and T cells in renal cell carcinoma (dated by TCRdb to about 2020). With regard to the full study: In total, some 50 samples underwent TCR beta sequencing: some 25 tumors plus 27 peripheral blood samples. Across all 53 samples, 4,016,671 unique CDR3 nucleotide sequences, encoding roughly 3 million unique CDR3 amino acid sequences, were identified.

Following the manufacturer's recommendations, the immunoSEQ kit was used to generate TCR beta libraries from genomic DNA. To prepare the libraries, a first multiplex PCR with proprietary primers was run, followed by a second PCR that added unique barcodes, and a bead cleanup was done after each round. A positive control reaction and a negative control reaction, both provided in the kit, were run with every batch of samples. The final libraries were assessed on an Agilent 4200 TapeStation D1000 ScreenTape, pooled by volume, and quantified by qPCR. Sequencing was performed on an Illumina NextSeq500 with a MidOutput 150-cycle cartridge, and 156 Read1 and 15 Index1 cycles were run with kit custom primers. The pooled library was loaded at 0.75 to 1 pM, and roughly 18% PhiX control was spiked in. The authors processed their data as follows. Vendor-processed data were analyzed in R, with a clonotype defined as all T cells sharing the same CDR3 nucleotide sequence. For clone abundance analyses, frequencies were normalized to the 10,000 most abundant clones per sample. Public T cell clones, averaging fewer than five per sample, were removed before analysis. The dominant motif analysis was done with ImmunoMap using the PAM10 matrix, a gap penalty of 30, and a homology threshold of 0.3, and motifs with a cumulative frequency of at least 0.01 were considered dominant. The source is immuneACCESS, and TCRdb retained only in-frame sequences with V and J called. Part of the clones is not carried over; for the studies checked, unresolved V genes explain less than half of this, and the remainder is unexplained. V, J and clone size are taken as reported in that table, and D and trimming were inferred from the DNA itself. For this sample the table gives some 14,000 clones, of which approximately 50% were detected only once. About an eighth of the sample is in the top ten clones.

Of note for this clone: Its specific antigen is unknown. No clone much larger than this one lies a single base away; base qualities are absent.

Spanning cysteine to phenylalanine, the CDR3 consists of 13 amino acids. CDR3 DNA only is kept here, 39 bases in frame from base 1. Germline trimming amounts to 8 bases on V and 5 bases on J, with 7 as the count of junction bases outside the gene matches. From a lookup of the germline V gene (reference sequence), CDR1 and CDR2 are MNHNY and SVGAGI. The time point label corresponds to: tumor resected at nephrectomy. According to the study, the label for this sample's treatment or condition signals: treatment-naive control, cytoreductive nephrectomy. For controls, tumors were taken from treatment-naive renal cell carcinoma patients who had cytoreductive nephrectomy with no radiation beforehand. All patients had renal cell carcinoma with clear cell pathology. Control tumors used for TCR sequencing came from a few females and about ten males, resected 2011 to 2014, with median age around 50 years (range roughly 40 to 90). The tumors were dissociated mechanically, digested with collagenase/hyaluronidase at 37 degrees C, processed in gentleMACS C tubes, and kept in liquid nitrogen. The QIAamp DNA Blood Mini Kit (Qiagen) was used to prepare genomic DNA for TCR sequencing. Samples were included in the analyses only if all quality control checks were passed.

Beyond this particular receptor, the publication reports: The single-armed trial design could not address effects of radiation dose or scheduling on the TCR repertoire. Compared with control tumors, irradiated tumors had a greater number of dominant CDR3 motifs, and those motifs took up a bigger portion of the repertoire. Because only small tumor regions of 0.85 to 1 g were available, the study did not capture intratumoral heterogeneity. Compared with controls, irradiated tumors had higher TCR clonality, as the top 100 clonotypes made up an average of around 50% of the repertoire, versus approximately 43% in nephrectomy-only tumors.

The sequence links TRBV6-6 to TRBJ1-2; TRBD1 fits 8 bases in the junction. Sequences were derived from tumor tissue, sampled from a patient whose treatment was nephrectomy without radiotherapy. The receptor was isolated from a man aged 50 to 60 with renal cell carcinoma. The CDR3 reads as follows: CASWTGQGYGYTF. In nucleotide form, the sequence is TGTGCCAGCTGGACAGGGCAGGGGTATGGCTACACCTTC.